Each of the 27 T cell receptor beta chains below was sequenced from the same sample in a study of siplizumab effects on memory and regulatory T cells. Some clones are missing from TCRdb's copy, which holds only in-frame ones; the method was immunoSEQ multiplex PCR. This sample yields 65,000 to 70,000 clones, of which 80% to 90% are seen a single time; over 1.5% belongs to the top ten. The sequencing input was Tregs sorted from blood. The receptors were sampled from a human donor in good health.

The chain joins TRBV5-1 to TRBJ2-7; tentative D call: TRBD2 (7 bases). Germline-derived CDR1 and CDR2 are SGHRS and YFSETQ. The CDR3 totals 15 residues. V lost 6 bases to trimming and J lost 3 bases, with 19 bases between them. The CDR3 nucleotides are TGCGCCAGCACCCCTGAGGGGGGGACTCGCTACGAGCAGTACTTC. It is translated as CASTPEGGTRYEQYF.

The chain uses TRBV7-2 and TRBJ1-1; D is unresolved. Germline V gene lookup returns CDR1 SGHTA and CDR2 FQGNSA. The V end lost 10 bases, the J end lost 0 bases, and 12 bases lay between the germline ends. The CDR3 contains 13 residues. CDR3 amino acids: CAIYGQMNTEAFF. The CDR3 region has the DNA TGTGCCATCTACGGGCAAATGAACACTGAAGCTTTCTTT.

CDR3 bases: TGTGCCAGCAGCTTAGACGGATCCCAGGTCCAGCCCCAGCATTTT. Translating it yields CASSLDGSQVQPQHF. V is TRBV7-9 and J is TRBJ1-5; D ambiguous. The V end lost 1 base, the J end lost 7 bases, and 14 bases lay between the germline ends. This CDR3 comprises 15 residues. CDR1 is SEHNR and CDR2 is FQNEAQ in the germline V gene (reference sequence).

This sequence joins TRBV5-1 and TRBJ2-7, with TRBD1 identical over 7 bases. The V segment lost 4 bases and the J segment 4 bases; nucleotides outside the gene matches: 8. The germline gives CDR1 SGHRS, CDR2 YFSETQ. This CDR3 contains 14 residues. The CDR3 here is CASSRQGRLYEQYF. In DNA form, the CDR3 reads TGCGCCAGCAGCCGACAGGGTAGATTGTACGAGCAGTACTTC. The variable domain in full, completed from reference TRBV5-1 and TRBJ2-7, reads KAGVTQTPRYLIKTRGQQVTLSCSPISGHRSVSWYQQTPGQGLQFLFEYFSETQRNKGNFPGRFSGRQFSNSRSEMNVSTLELGDSALYLCASSRQGRLYEQYFGPGTRLTVT.

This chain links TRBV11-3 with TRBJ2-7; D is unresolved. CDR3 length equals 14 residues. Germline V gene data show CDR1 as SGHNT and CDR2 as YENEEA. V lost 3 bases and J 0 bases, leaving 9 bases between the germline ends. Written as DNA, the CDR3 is TGTGCCAGCAGCTTCGACTCTTTCTCCTACGAGCAGTACTTC. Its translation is CASSFDSFSYEQYF.

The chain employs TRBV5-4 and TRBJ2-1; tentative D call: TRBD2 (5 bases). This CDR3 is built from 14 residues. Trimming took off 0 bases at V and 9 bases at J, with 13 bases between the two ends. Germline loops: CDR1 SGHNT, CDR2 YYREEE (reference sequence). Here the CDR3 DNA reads TGTGCCAGCAGCTTGGTGCTAGCTCCCATTGAGCAGTTCTTC. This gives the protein CASSLVLAPIEQFF.

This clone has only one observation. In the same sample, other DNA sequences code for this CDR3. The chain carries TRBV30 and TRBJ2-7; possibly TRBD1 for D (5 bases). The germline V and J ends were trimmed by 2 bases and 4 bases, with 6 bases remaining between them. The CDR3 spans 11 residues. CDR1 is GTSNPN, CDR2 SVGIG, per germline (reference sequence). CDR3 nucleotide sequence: TGTGCCTGGAGTCAGGGATACGAGCAGTACTTC. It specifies CAWSQGYEQYF. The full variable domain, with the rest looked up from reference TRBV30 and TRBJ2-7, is SQTIHQWPATLVQPVGSPLSLECTVEGTSNPNLYWYRQAAGRGLQLLFYSVGIGQISSEVPQNLSASRPQDRQFILSSKKLLLSDSGFYLCAWSQGYEQYFGPGTRLTVT.

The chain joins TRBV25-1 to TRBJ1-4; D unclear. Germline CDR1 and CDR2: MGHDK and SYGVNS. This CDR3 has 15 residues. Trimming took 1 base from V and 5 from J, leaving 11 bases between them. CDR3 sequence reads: CASSESWGLNEKLFF. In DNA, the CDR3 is TGTGCCAGCAGTGAATCTTGGGGTCTAAATGAAAAACTGTTTTTT.

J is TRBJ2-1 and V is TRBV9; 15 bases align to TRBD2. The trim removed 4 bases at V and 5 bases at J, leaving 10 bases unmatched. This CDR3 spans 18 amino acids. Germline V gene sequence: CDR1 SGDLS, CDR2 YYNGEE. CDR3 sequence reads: CASSPSGLAGGGHNEQFF. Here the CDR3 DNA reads TGTGCCAGCAGCCCCTCGGGACTAGCGGGAGGTGGGCACAATGAGCAGTTCTTC.

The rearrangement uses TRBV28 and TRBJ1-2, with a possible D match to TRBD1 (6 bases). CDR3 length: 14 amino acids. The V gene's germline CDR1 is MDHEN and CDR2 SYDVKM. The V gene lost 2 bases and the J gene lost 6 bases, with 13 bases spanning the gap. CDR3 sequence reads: CASSLVRGLNGYTF. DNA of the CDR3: TGTGCCAGCAGTTTAGTGCGGGGGCTCAATGGCTACACCTTC.

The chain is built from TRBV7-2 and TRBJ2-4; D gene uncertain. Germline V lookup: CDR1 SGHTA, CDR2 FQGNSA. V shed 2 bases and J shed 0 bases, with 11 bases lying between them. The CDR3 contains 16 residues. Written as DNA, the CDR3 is TGTGCCAGCAGCTTACCAGCCAACATAGCCAAAAACATTCAGTACTTC. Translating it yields CASSLPANIAKNIQYF.

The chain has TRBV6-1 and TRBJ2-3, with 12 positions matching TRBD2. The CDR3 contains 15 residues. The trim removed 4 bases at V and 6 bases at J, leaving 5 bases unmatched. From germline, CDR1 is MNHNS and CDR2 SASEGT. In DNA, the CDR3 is TGTGCCAGCAGTGGCCTAGCGGGAGGGAGCGATACGCAGTATTTT. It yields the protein CASSGLAGGSDTQYF.

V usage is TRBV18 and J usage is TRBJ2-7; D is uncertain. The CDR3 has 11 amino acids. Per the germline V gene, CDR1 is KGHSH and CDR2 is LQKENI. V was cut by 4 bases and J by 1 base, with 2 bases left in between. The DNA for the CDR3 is TGTGCCAGCTCACTATCCTACGAGCAGTACTTC. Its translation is CASSLSYEQYF.

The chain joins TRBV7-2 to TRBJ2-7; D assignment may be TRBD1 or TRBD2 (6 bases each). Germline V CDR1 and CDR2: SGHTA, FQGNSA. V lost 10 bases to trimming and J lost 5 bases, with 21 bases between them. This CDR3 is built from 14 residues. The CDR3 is CATGYSGGGHEQYF. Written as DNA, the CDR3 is TGTGCCACGGGCTACTCCGGAGGGGGGCACGAGCAGTACTTC.

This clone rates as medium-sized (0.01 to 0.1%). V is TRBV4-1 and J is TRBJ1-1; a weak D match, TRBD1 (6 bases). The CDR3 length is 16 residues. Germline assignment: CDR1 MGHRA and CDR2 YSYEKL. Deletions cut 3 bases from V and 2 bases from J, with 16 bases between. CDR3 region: CASSHPRQELNTEAFF. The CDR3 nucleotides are TGCGCCAGCAGCCACCCAAGACAGGAGTTAAACACTGAAGCTTTCTTT.

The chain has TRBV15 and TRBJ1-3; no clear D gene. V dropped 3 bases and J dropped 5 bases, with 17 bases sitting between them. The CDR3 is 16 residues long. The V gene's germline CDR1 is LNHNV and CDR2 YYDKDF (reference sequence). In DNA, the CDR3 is TGTGCCACCAGCAGCCGTCCTGGTCTTCATCGAAACACCATATATTTT. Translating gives CATSSRPGLHRNTIYF.

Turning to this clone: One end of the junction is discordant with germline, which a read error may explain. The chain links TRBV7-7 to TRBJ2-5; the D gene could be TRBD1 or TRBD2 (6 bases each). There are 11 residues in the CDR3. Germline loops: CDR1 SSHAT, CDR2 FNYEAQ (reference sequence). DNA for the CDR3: TGTGCTAGCAGCTTAGGGGGGATTCAGTACTTC. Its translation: CASSLGGIQYF.

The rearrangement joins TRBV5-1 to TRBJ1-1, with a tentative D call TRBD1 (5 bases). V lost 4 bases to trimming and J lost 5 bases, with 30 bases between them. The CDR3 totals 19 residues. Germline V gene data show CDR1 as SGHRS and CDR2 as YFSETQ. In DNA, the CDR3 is TGCGCCAGCAGCCTGGTAGGCCAATGGGCAGGGCCGGGTTGGACTGAAGCTTTCTTT. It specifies CASSLVGQWAGPGWTEAFF.

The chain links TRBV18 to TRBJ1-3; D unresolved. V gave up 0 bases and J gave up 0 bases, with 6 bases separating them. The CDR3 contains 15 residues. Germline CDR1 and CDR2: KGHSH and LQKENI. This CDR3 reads CASSPPSLSGNTIYF. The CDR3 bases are TGTGCCAGCTCACCACCGTCACTCTCTGGAAACACCATATATTTT.

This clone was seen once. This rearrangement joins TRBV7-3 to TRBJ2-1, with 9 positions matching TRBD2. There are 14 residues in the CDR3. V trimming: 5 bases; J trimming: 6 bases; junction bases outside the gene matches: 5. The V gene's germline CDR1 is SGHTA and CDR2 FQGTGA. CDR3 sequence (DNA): TGTGCCAGCAGCCCCGGGACTAGCCTCAATGAGCAGTTCTTC. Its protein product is CASSPGTSLNEQFF.

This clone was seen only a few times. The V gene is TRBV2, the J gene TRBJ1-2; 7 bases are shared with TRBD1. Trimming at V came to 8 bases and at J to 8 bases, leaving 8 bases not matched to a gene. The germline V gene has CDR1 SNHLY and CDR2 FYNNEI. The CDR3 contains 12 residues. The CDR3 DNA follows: TGTGCCAGCGGGAACAGGGGATACGGCTACACCTTC. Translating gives CASGNRGYGYTF.

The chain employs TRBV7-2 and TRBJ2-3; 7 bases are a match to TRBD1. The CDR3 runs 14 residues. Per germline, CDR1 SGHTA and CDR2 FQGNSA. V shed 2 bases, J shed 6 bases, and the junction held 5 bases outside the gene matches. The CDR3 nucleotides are TGTGCCAGCAGCTTAAAACAGGGGTATGATACGCAGTATTTT. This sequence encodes CASSLKQGYDTQYF. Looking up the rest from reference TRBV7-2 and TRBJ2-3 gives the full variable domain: GAGVSQSPSNKVTEKGKDVELRCDPISGHTALYWYRQSLGQGLEFLIYFQGNSAPDKSGLPSDRFSAERTGGSVSTLTIQRTQQEDSAVYLCASSLKQGYDTQYFGPGTRLTVL.

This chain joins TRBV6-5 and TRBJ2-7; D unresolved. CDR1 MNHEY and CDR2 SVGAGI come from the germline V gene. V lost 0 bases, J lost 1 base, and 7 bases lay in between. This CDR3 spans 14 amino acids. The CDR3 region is CASSYSSRSYEQYF. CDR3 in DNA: TGTGCCAGCAGTTACTCCAGCAGATCCTACGAGCAGTACTTC.

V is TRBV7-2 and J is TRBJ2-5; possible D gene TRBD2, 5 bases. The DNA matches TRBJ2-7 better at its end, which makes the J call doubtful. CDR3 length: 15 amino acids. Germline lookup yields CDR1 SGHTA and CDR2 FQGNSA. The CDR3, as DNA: TGTGCCAGCAGCTTAGCGGCGGGTATCATGTACGAGCAGTACTTC. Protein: CASSLAAGIMYEQYF.

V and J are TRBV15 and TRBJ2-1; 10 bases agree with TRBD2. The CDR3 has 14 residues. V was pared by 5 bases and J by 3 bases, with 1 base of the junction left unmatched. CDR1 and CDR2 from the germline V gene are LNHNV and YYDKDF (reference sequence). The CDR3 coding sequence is TGTGCCACCAGCCGGACTAGCGGCTACAATGAGCAGTTCTTC. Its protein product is CATSRTSGYNEQFF.

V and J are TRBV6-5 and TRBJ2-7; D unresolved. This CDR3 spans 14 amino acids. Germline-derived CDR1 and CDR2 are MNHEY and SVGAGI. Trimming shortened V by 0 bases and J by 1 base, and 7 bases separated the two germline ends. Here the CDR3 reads CASSYSSFSYEQYF. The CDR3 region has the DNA TGTGCCAGCAGTTACTCTTCATTTTCCTACGAGCAGTACTTC.

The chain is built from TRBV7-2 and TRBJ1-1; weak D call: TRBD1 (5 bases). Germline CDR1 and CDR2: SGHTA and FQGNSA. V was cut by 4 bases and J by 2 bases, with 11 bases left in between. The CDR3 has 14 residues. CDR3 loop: CASSSSRVNTEAFF. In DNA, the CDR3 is TGTGCCAGCAGCTCGAGCAGGGTCAACACTGAAGCTTTCTTT. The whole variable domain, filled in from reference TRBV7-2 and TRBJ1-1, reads GAGVSQSPSNKVTEKGKDVELRCDPISGHTALYWYRQSLGQGLEFLIYFQGNSAPDKSGLPSDRFSAERTGGSVSTLTIQRTQQEDSAVYLCASSSSRVNTEAFFGQGTRLTVV.